This T cell receptor beta chain was identified in a study of cytotoxic CD8 clonotypes in ibrutinib-treated CLL. Overall study: Patient counts were 11 relapsed/refractory, some 14 treatment-naive and fewer than 18 IGHV unmutated. Response samples followed a median about 11 months of treatment, range 6 to 36. Study conclusions and caveats: Clonotypes that were public were uncommon, and they contracted or stayed stable on treatment. Clonality went higher at ibrutinib response and then dropped back toward baseline at progression.

Germline V CDR1 and CDR2: SGHRS, YFSETQ. CDR3 size: 15 residues. Trimming removed 7 bases at V and 3 bases at J, with 16 bases between. Assay: immunoSEQ multiplex PCR; the TCRdb copy retains only in-frame clones and omits some. The data contain approximately 200,000 clones, roughly 72% of them singletons. Note on this clone: Its antigen is unknown.

The gene calls are TRBV5-1 and TRBJ2-2; D is perhaps TRBD2 (6 bases). The sequenced sample was PBMCs, obtained after 24 months of ibrutinib treatment. This clonotype was obtained from a human donor with chronic lymphocytic leukemia. Here the CDR3 reads CASRVSGAYTGELFF. CDR3 coding DNA: TGCGCCAGCCGGGTTTCGGGAGCCTACACCGGGGAGCTGTTTTTT.